The clone carrying this T cell receptor (beta chain) registers medium-sized by frequency. Antigen: not known. Multiplex touch-down PCR amplified TRB using TRB-A and TRB-B pools in one tube. TCRdb reprocessed the multiplex PCR reads and stores each CDR3 protein as one record, lacking DNA. This sample's clone table lists fewer than 8,500 distinct CDR3 sequences. The CDR3 totals 11 residues. CDR1 and CDR2 (germline): SQVTM, ANQGSEA. This entry comes from a study of T cell clusters in autoimmune cytopenias. Findings and limits, study-wide: Primary autoimmune cytopenia patients seemingly lacked the physiological T cell clusters found in healthy donors.

TRB was amplified from 250 ng of peripheral blood genomic DNA per sample. Separately, the same data were catalogued under a study of T cell repertoires in aging, cancer and after chemotherapy.

The receptor was isolated from a human donor in good health. The sequencing sample was made of peripheral blood. The genes are TRBV29-1 and TRBJ2-7. CDR3 in amino acids: CSVEGDYEQYF.